This T cell receptor (beta chain) was profiled in a study of blood T cell repertoires in COVID-19. In the study overall: Acute and convalescent COVID-19 samples came from the United States, Italy and Spain.

During active infection, Seattle patients enrolled and were then monitored through disease. Under the authors' procedure: Amplification from reference gene primers served as the basis for estimated nucleated cell counts. Sequenced by immunoSEQ multiplex PCR; TCRdb stores in-frame clones only, minus some. The DNA gave D and trimming, while V, J and clone size come from that table. The sample holds about 340,000 clones, about 90% seen once. The V and J ends lost 2 bases and 2 bases respectively, with 7 bases between them. CDR1 and CDR2 from the germline V gene are MDHEN and SYDVKM. The CDR3 sequence is 14 residues long.

The sample was peripheral blood. The chain has TRBV28 and TRBJ2-1, with D possibly being TRBD1 (6 bases). The TCR originated in a woman in her 70s with COVID-19, enrolled during active disease. CDR3 coding DNA: TGTGCCAGCAGTTTACAGGGGACCTACAATGAGCAGTTCTTC. Protein sequence: CASSLQGTYNEQFF.